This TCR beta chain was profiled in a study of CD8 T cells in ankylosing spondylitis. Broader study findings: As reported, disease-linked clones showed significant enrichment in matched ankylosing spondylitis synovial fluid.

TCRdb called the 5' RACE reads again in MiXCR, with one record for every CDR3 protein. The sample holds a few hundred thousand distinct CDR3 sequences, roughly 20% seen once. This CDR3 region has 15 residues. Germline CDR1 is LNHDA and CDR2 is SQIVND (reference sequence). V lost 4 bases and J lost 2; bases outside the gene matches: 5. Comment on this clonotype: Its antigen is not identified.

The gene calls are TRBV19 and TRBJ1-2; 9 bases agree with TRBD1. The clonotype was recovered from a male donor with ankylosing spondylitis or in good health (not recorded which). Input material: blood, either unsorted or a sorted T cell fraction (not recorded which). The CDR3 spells CASSSRDRANYGYTF. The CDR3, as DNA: TGTGCCAGTAGTAGCCGGGACAGGGCAAACTATGGCTACACCTTC.